One sample yielded the 27 T cell receptor beta chains listed below, sequenced in a study of T cells in Graves' hyperthyroidism and ophthalmopathy. TCR beta CDR3 regions were amplified from RNA transcripts. The HTBI primer set served for first-round RT-PCR of the TCR CDR3. Each CDR3 protein is one row after TCRdb ran MiXCR on the multiplex PCR reads. The sample holds 500,000 or so distinct CDR3 sequences; 17% are singletons and the top ten take 17%. The sequencing sample was made of blood. Receptors were obtained from a woman aged 18 to 35 with Graves' ophthalmopathy.

This clonotype was counted between two and nine times. The chain couples TRBV11-2 to TRBJ1-1, with 7 bases lining up with TRBD1. CDR3 length equals 14 residues. V was clipped by 11 bases and J by 1 base; unmatched bases: 10. Germline V lookup: CDR1 SGHAT, CDR2 FQNNGV. The CDR3 is CAVPSGGGNTEAFF. The DNA of the CDR3 is TGTGCCGTTCCGTCAGGGGGGGGGAACACTGAAGCTTTCTTT.

This clonotype was detected ten times or more. The chain carries TRBV7-3 and TRBJ2-1, with D possibly TRBD1 on 6 matching bases. The CDR3 contains 17 residues. Between the trimmed V and J ends, which lost 4 bases and 3 bases, there was a span of 19 bases. The germline CDR1 and CDR2 sequences are SGHTA and FQGTGA. The CDR3 reads CASSSNPTGIVYNEQFF. The DNA for the CDR3 is TGTGCCAGCAGCTCTAACCCCACAGGGATAGTCTACAATGAGCAGTTCTTC.

This clonotype was found a few times. V gene TRBV4-3 combines with J gene TRBJ1-4, with D unresolved. The germline V gene has CDR1 LGHNA and CDR2 YSLEER. The CDR3 sequence is 15 residues long. V was cut by 0 bases and J by 0 bases, with 5 bases left in between. The CDR3: CASSQESATNEKLFF. The CDR3 region has the DNA TGCGCCAGCAGCCAAGAATCGGCAACTAATGAAAAACTGTTTTTT.

About this clonotype: Possible read error: a much larger clone is one base away. The rearrangement links TRBV19 to TRBJ2-7; TRBD1 is a possible D gene (5 bases). Germline V gene sequence: CDR1 LNHDA, CDR2 SQIVND (reference sequence). This CDR3 has 14 residues. V dropped 3 bases and J dropped 8 bases, with 17 bases sitting between them. The CDR3 region is CASSIEGDWYKQYF. CDR3 DNA sequence: TGTGCCAGTAGTATTGAAGGGGATTGGTACAAGCAGTACTTC. Together with reference TRBV19 and TRBJ2-7, the CDR3 gives the full variable domain: DGGITQSPKYLFRKEGQNVTLSCEQNLNHDAMYWYRQDPGQGLRLIYYSQIVNDFQKGDIAEGYSVSREKKESFPLTVTSAQKNPTAFYLCASSIEGDWYKQYFGPGTRLTVT.

The chain is built from TRBV19 and TRBJ2-1; no clear D gene. Germline V gene sequence: CDR1 LNHDA, CDR2 SQIVND (reference sequence). Trimming cost V 0 bases and J 3 bases, with 15 bases left between them. This CDR3 has 17 amino acids. In DNA form, the CDR3 reads TGTGCCAGTAGTATAGATAAGACCCGTGCCGGCTACAATGAGCAGTTCTTC. This codes for CASSIDKTRAGYNEQFF.

The chain combines TRBV5-6 with TRBJ1-5; tentative D call: TRBD1 (5 bases). Germline CDR1 and CDR2: SGHDT and YYEEEE. This CDR3 is built from 15 residues. V lost 2 bases, J lost 4 bases, and 13 bases lay in between. CDR3 bases: TGTGCCAGCAGCTTTTCCGGACAACAAAATCAGCCCCAGCATTTT. This encodes CASSFSGQQNQPQHF.

The sample holds many counts of this clonotype. The V call is TRBV28, the J call TRBJ1-1; TRBD1 might be the D (6 bases). Germline loops: CDR1 MDHEN, CDR2 SYDVKM. V was trimmed by 3 bases and J by 3 bases, leaving 11 bases between them. This CDR3 is built from 14 residues. The CDR3 nucleotides are TGTGCCAGCAGTTTTAGGGGGGTCGACACTGAAGCTTTCTTT. Translating gives CASSFRGVDTEAFF.

This chain links TRBV9 with TRBJ1-4, with D unclear. The CDR3 has 17 residues. Trimming removed 3 bases from V and 0 bases from J, with 15 bases in between. Looked up from germline, CDR1 is SGDLS and CDR2 is YYNGEE. The CDR3 sequence: CASSAGSGVATNEKLFF. The CDR3, as DNA: TGTGCCAGCAGCGCCGGGAGCGGGGTTGCAACTAATGAAAAACTGTTTTTT.

The sample holds many counts of this clonotype. J is TRBJ2-7 and V is TRBV7-2; D is uncertain. In germline, CDR1 is SGHTA, CDR2 FQGNSA. Trimming left V 2 bases short and J 7 bases short, with 15 bases between. The CDR3 runs to 14 residues. The CDR3 sequence is CASSLYQENAEQYF. The CDR3 DNA sequence: TGTGCCAGCAGCTTATATCAGGAGAACGCGGAGCAGTACTTC.

This clonotype was picked up one time. The rearrangement links TRBV7-9 to TRBJ1-4; possible D gene TRBD1, 5 bases. The CDR3 contains 14 residues. Trimming took off 5 bases at V and 4 bases at J, with 11 bases between the two ends. From germline, CDR1 is SEHNR and CDR2 FQNEAQ (reference sequence). For the CDR3, the DNA is TGTGCCAGCAGCCGGACGGGACTTAATGAAAAACTGTTTTTT. Translation gives CASSRTGLNEKLFF.

In this sample, this clonotype turned up a few times. The chain has TRBV4-2 and TRBJ2-3, with D perhaps matching TRBD1 (5 bases). Trimming stripped 0 bases from V and 2 bases from J, with 27 bases between. Looked up from germline, CDR1 is LGHNA and CDR2 is YNFKEQ. The CDR3 is made up of 21 amino acids. The CDR3 sequence is CASSQDSPSSLGRAITDTQYF. The DNA for the CDR3 is TGTGCCAGCAGCCAAGATTCCCCTAGTTCTTTGGGCAGGGCCATCACAGATACGCAGTATTTT.

This clonotype was seen repeatedly, ten times or more. This chain connects TRBV11-1 to TRBJ1-1, with TRBD1 as a possible D gene (6 bases). Trimming left V 4 bases short and J 1 base short, with 10 bases between. The CDR3 spans 14 residues. The germline CDR1 and CDR2 sequences are SGHAT and FQDESV (reference sequence). The CDR3 here is CASSWGGPNTEAFF. The CDR3 DNA sequence: TGTGCCAGCAGCTGGGGGGGCCCGAACACTGAAGCTTTCTTT.

The V call is TRBV5-4, the J call TRBJ1-6; 9 nucleotides line up with TRBD1. V lost 3 bases, J lost 5 bases, and 6 bases stayed unmatched. Germline-derived CDR1 and CDR2 are SGHNT and YYREEE (reference sequence). The CDR3 spans 16 residues. The CDR3 coding sequence is TGTGCCAGCAGCTCATGGACAGGGGCCGATAATTCACCCCTCCACTTT. Amino acids: CASSSWTGADNSPLHF.

This clonotype was observed a single time. This chain links TRBV20-1 with TRBJ2-4; TRBD1 aligns across 12 bases. This CDR3 comprises 15 residues. Germline V lookup: CDR1 DFQATT, CDR2 SNEGSKA (reference sequence). The trim removed 2 bases at V and 8 bases at J, leaving 7 bases unmatched. CDR3 nucleotides: TGCAGTGCTAGACACGGGACAGGGGGCGAGGACATTCAGTACTTC. This codes for CSARHGTGGEDIQYF.

This clonotype was seen many times. This rearrangement joins TRBV13 to TRBJ2-1; D gene uncertain. CDR1 and CDR2 (germline): PRHDT, FYEKMQ (reference sequence). The CDR3 extends over 13 amino acids. V shed 5 bases and J shed 7 bases, with 12 bases lying between them. The DNA of the CDR3 is TGTGCCAGCAGCACCCTATCACAGAATGAGCAGTTCTTC. It encodes CASSTLSQNEQFF. Full variable domain (missing parts from reference TRBV13 and TRBJ2-1): AAGVIQSPRHLIKEKRETATLKCYPIPRHDTVYWYQQGPGQDPQFLISFYEKMQSDKGSIPDRFSAQQFSDYHSELNMSSLELGDSALYFCASSTLSQNEQFFGPGTRLTVL.

This clonotype was found many times. V gene TRBV20-1 combines with J gene TRBJ2-7, with a tentative D call TRBD2 (6 bases). Trimming left V 0 bases short and J 3 bases short, with 15 bases between. Germline CDR1 and CDR2: DFQATT and SNEGSKA (reference sequence). The CDR3 has 15 amino acids. Written as DNA, the CDR3 is TGCAGTGCTAGAGATGACCCCCCGGGAGTCTACGAGCAGTACTTC. It codes for CSARDDPPGVYEQYF.

This clonotype came up many times. The rearrangement joins TRBV27 to TRBJ2-2; D perhaps matches TRBD2 (6 bases). Trimming cost V 6 bases and J 6 bases, with 20 bases left between them. The CDR3 length is 16 residues. Germline V gene lookup returns CDR1 MNHEY and CDR2 SMNVEV (reference sequence). DNA for the CDR3: TGTGCCAGCAGCCCGGGACTCCCCGATGGGGCCGGGGAGCTGTTTTTT. The encoded protein is CASSPGLPDGAGELFF.

This clonotype was picked up many times. In nucleotides, the CDR3 is TGTGCCAGCAGTGCGTCTTTCTTT. Amino acids: CASSASFF. The rearrangement joins TRBV2 to TRBJ1-1, with D uncertain. Deletions cut 4 bases from V and 12 bases from J, with 3 bases between. This CDR3 spans 8 amino acids. Germline lookup yields CDR1 SNHLY and CDR2 FYNNEI.

At least ten counts were recorded for this clonotype. The chain recombines TRBV20-1 with TRBJ2-5; a weak D match, TRBD2 (6 bases). The CDR3 loop spans 15 amino acids. V was pared by 0 bases and J by 1 base, with 12 bases between. Germline V gives CDR1 DFQATT, CDR2 SNEGSKA (reference sequence). The CDR3: CSARDQEGPQETQYF. CDR3 nucleotide sequence: TGCAGTGCTAGAGATCAGGAGGGGCCCCAAGAGACCCAGTACTTC.

CDR3 nucleotides: TGCAGCAATGGGGTCGGCGAGCAGTACTTC. It is translated as CSNGVGEQYF. The chain couples TRBV20-1 to TRBJ2-7; D call uncertain. Germline assignment: CDR1 DFQATT and CDR2 SNEGSKA (reference sequence). This CDR3 has 10 amino acids.

This clonotype was counted a few times. The rearrangement uses TRBV19 and TRBJ2-2; D possibly corresponds to TRBD2 (5 bases). This CDR3 spans 12 amino acids. V was shortened by 3 bases and J by 7 bases, with 6 bases between the two germline ends. Per the germline V gene, CDR1 is LNHDA and CDR2 is SQIVND (reference sequence). For the CDR3, the DNA is TGTGCCAGTAGTATCGGAGGCGGGGAGCTGTTTTTT. It yields the protein CASSIGGGELFF.

This chain links TRBV7-6 with TRBJ2-2; 9 bases are shared with TRBD1. V trimming: 5 bases; J trimming: 6 bases; junction bases outside the gene matches: 10. This CDR3 comprises 16 residues. In germline, CDR1 is SGHVS, CDR2 FNYEAQ. The CDR3 region is CASSTQGAAVPGELFF. The CDR3 coding sequence is TGTGCCAGCAGCACACAGGGGGCAGCGGTACCCGGGGAGCTGTTTTTT.

V and J are TRBV5-5 and TRBJ1-1, with a weak D call TRBD1 (5 bases). The CDR3 contains 15 residues. V lost 0 bases and J lost 4, with 13 bases in between. Germline-derived CDR1 and CDR2 are SGHKS and YYEKEE (reference sequence). CDR3 in amino acids: CASSLGEGLSTEAFF. In nucleotides, the CDR3 is TGTGCCAGCAGCTTGGGGGAGGGGCTTAGCACTGAAGCTTTCTTT.

This clonotype has ten or more counts. The V and J genes are TRBV18 and TRBJ2-5, with 7 bases aligning to TRBD2. This CDR3 has 16 residues. After removal of 0 bases from V and 1 base from J, the junction contained 5 bases not matched to a gene. CDR1 is KGHSH, CDR2 LQKENI, per germline. The CDR3 reads CASSPPVGLVQETQYF. In DNA form, the CDR3 reads TGTGCCAGCTCACCACCGGTTGGACTAGTCCAAGAGACCCAGTACTTC.

This clonotype was detected a few times. This rearrangement joins TRBV15 to TRBJ1-2; D is ambiguous. Trimming shortened V by 0 bases and J by 4 bases, and 9 bases separated the two germline ends. This CDR3 comprises 14 residues. The V gene's germline CDR1 is LNHNV and CDR2 YYDKDF (reference sequence). CDR3 amino acids: CATSRDRTLYGYTF. Written as DNA, the CDR3 is TGTGCCACCAGCAGAGACCGGACTCTCTATGGCTACACCTTC.

Notes on this clonotype: The junction differs from germline at one of its ends, possibly a read error. The chain employs TRBV5-1 and TRBJ2-7; the match to TRBD2 covers 9 bases. The CDR3 runs to 16 residues. Germline CDR1 is SGHRS and CDR2 is YFSETQ. The CDR3 here is CASGLEVSGSSYEQYF. In nucleotides, the CDR3 is TGCGCCAGCGGCTTGGAGGTTAGCGGGAGCTCCTACGAGCAGTACTTC.

This clonotype was detected many times. The genes are TRBV9 and TRBJ1-2; a possible D gene is TRBD1 (5 bases). The germline V gene encodes CDR1 SGDLS and CDR2 YYNGEE. Trimming removed 4 bases from V and 6 bases from J, with 19 bases in between. The CDR3 totals 15 residues. The CDR3 DNA follows: TGTGCCAGCAGCCGGCCGACGGGGCGCGTCGATGGCTACACCTTC. Residues: CASSRPTGRVDGYTF.